The entry below gives a single TCR beta chain sequence along with its context. These data originate in a study of blood T cell repertoires in COVID-19. The assay was immunoSEQ multiplex PCR, and TCRdb's table has in-frame clones only and misses some. The repertoire holds 300,000 to 400,000 clones, with approximately 88% as singletons. The germline V gene has CDR1 MNHEY and CDR2 SVGAGI. Deletions cut 10 bases from V and 9 bases from J, with 19 bases between. This CDR3 contains 13 residues. The sequence was collected from a woman aged 30 to 39 with COVID-19, enrolled during active disease. The material sequenced was peripheral blood. This chain connects TRBV6-5 to TRBJ2-1; D not resolved. The CDR3 sequence is CAIRRGRMSEQFF. CDR3 coding DNA: TGTGCCATACGGAGAGGTCGTATGTCTGAGCAGTTCTTC.